A single sample gave rise to the 29 T cell receptor beta chains below, sequenced in a study of blood T cells in healthy people across ages. Then a second PCR, running roughly 6 to 12 cycles, was carried out with a sample-barcoded 5' primer and a J-beta primer mix. Using its own MiXCR run on the 5' RACE reads, TCRdb lists one record per CDR3 protein. Found here are 800,000 to 950,000 distinct CDR3 sequences, 25% to 30% of them singletons; the top ten hold around 9.6%. This sample was shared with a second study, whose subject was T cells of mothers and their children.

Sequenced material: blood. The receptors were gathered from a woman in her thirties or forties in good health.

The CDR3 protein is CSVGDRRRAQETQYF. DNA of the CDR3: TGCAGCGTTGGAGATCGGAGGAGGGCCCAAGAGACCCAGTACTTC. The V gene is TRBV29-1, the J gene TRBJ2-5; possibly TRBD2 for D (6 bases). The CDR3 sequence is 15 residues long. Looked up from germline, CDR1 is SQVTM and CDR2 is ANQGSEA. Deletions cut 4 bases from V and 1 base from J, with 16 bases between.

This clonotype was seen only a few times. V and J are TRBV7-9 and TRBJ1-5, with a weak D call TRBD1 (5 bases). Germline V gene sequence: CDR1 SEHNR, CDR2 FQNEAQ (reference sequence). CDR3 size: 12 residues. The V end lost 5 bases, the J end lost 8 bases, and 10 bases lay between the germline ends. CDR3 nucleotides: TGTGCCAGCAGCGGCGGCAGGGAGCCCCAGCATTTT. It specifies CASSGGREPQHF. Complete variable domain (other parts from reference TRBV7-9 and TRBJ1-5): DTGVSQNPRHKITKRGQNVTFRCDPISEHNRLYWYRQTLGQGPEFLTYFQNEAQLEKSRLLSDRFSAERPKGSFSTLEIQRTEQGDSAMYLCASSGGREPQHFGDGTRLSIL.

This clonotype was seen at least ten times. The V gene is TRBV15, the J gene TRBJ2-7; a possible D gene is TRBD2 (5 bases). Germline CDR1 and CDR2: LNHNV and YYDKDF (reference sequence). CDR3 size: 16 residues. Between the trimmed V and J ends, which lost 0 bases and 3 bases, there was a span of 15 bases. The CDR3 loop reads CATSRDRPGINYEQYF. In DNA form, the CDR3 reads TGTGCCACCAGCAGAGATCGGCCGGGGATTAACTACGAGCAGTACTTC.

This clonotype has a count of ten or more. The rearrangement uses TRBV4-1 and TRBJ1-5; TRBD1 matches 8 bases. This CDR3 is built from 15 residues. Per the germline V gene, CDR1 is MGHRA and CDR2 is YSYEKL. J was trimmed by 7 bases and V by 4 bases; bases with no gene match: 9. CDR3 coding DNA: TGCGCCAGCAGCCTACAGGACAGGGCAGGCCAGCCCCAGCATTTT. This translates into CASSLQDRAGQPQHF.

This clonotype was observed at least ten times. V usage is TRBV6-2 or TRBV6-3 and J usage is TRBJ2-1; no clear D gene. Germline assignment: CDR1 MNHEY and CDR2 SVGEGT. The length of the CDR3 is 12 residues. V lost 0 bases, J lost 10 bases, and 7 bases lay in between. CDR3 in DNA: TGTGCCAGCAGTTACTCTTATACCGAGCAGTTCTTC. Translation gives CASSYSYTEQFF.

J is TRBJ1-4 and V is TRBV27; D remains ambiguous. V was trimmed by 3 bases and J by 14 bases, leaving 13 bases between them. Per the germline V gene, CDR1 is MNHEY and CDR2 is SMNVEV (reference sequence). There are 12 residues in the CDR3. In nucleotides, the CDR3 is TGTGCCAGCAGTTTGGACCGAGTAGTGCTGTTTTTT. Translating it yields CASSLDRVVLFF.

This clonotype was seen at least ten times. The chain links TRBV7-3 to TRBJ2-3, with D perhaps matching TRBD2 (6 bases). The CDR3 runs 14 residues. V lost 2 bases and J 5 bases, leaving 11 bases between the germline ends. The germline gives CDR1 SGHTA, CDR2 FQGTGA. This CDR3 is CASSLGRGGDTQYF. For the CDR3, the DNA is TGTGCCAGCAGCTTAGGGCGGGGAGGAGATACGCAGTATTTT.

This rearrangement joins TRBV7-2 to TRBJ1-2; no clear D. Trimming shortened V by 2 bases and J by 4 bases, and 8 bases separated the two germline ends. The CDR3 is made up of 13 amino acids. Germline loops: CDR1 SGHTA, CDR2 FQGNSA. Here the CDR3 reads CASSLSQLYGYTF. In DNA, the CDR3 is TGTGCCAGCAGCTTATCCCAACTCTATGGCTACACCTTC.

This chain uses TRBV5-1 with TRBJ2-1; unclear D gene. V was pared by 0 bases and J by 7 bases, with 8 bases between. CDR1 and CDR2 (germline): SGHRS, YFSETQ. The length of the CDR3 is 13 residues. The CDR3, as DNA: TGCGCCAGCAGCTTGGCACGTATGAATGAGCAGTTCTTC. This codes for CASSLARMNEQFF. The variable domain in full, with the rest retrieved from reference TRBV5-1 and TRBJ2-1, is KAGVTQTPRYLIKTRGQQVTLSCSPISGHRSVSWYQQTPGQGLQFLFEYFSETQRNKGNFPGRFSGRQFSNSRSEMNVSTLELGDSALYLCASSLARMNEQFFGPGTRLTVL.

The chain combines TRBV2 with TRBJ1-4, with TRBD1 identical over 7 bases. Germline loops: CDR1 SNHLY, CDR2 FYNNEI. The CDR3 loop spans 13 amino acids. Trimming took 11 bases from V and 3 from J; bases not matched to a gene: 6. DNA of the CDR3: TGTGCCGGGGAGGGGGCTGCTAATGAAAAACTGTTTTTT. Translated: CAGEGAANEKLFF.

The rearrangement uses TRBV5-1 and TRBJ1-1; 7 nucleotides agree with TRBD1. Per the germline V gene, CDR1 is SGHRS and CDR2 is YFSETQ. The junction had 2 bases not matched to a gene; V was cut back by 4 bases and J by 8 bases. This CDR3 spans 11 amino acids. The CDR3 DNA reads TGCGCCAGCAGCGCACAGGGGGAAGCTTTCTTT. This translates into CASSAQGEAFF. The full variable domain, in which reference TRBV5-1 and TRBJ1-1 provide the parts outside the CDR3, is KAGVTQTPRYLIKTRGQQVTLSCSPISGHRSVSWYQQTPGQGLQFLFEYFSETQRNKGNFPGRFSGRQFSNSRSEMNVSTLELGDSALYLCASSAQGEAFFGQGTRLTVV.

This rearrangement joins TRBV4-3 to TRBJ1-1; 11 bases align to TRBD1. The CDR3 is made up of 15 amino acids. The V and J ends lost 3 bases and 8 bases, in that order; junction bases with no gene match: 8. Germline V gene sequence: CDR1 LGHNA, CDR2 YSLEER. The CDR3 protein is CASSQNYGQGAEAFF. The DNA for the CDR3 is TGCGCCAGCAGCCAGAATTACGGACAGGGGGCGGAAGCTTTCTTT.

This clonotype was detected a few times. The chain joins TRBV20-1 to TRBJ2-3; D is ambiguous. Trimming pared 0 bases from V and 1 base from J, leaving 8 bases between. The length of the CDR3 is 14 residues. Germline CDR1 and CDR2: DFQATT and SNEGSKA (reference sequence). The DNA of the CDR3 is TGCAGTGCTAGAGACGGCAGGCGCACAGATACGCAGTATTTT. Translation: CSARDGRRTDTQYF.

This rearrangement joins TRBV7-2 to TRBJ2-5; tentatively, D is TRBD1 (6 bases). The germline CDR1 and CDR2 sequences are SGHTA and FQGNSA. There are 15 residues in the CDR3. Trimming left V 3 bases short and J 4 bases short, with 15 bases between. This chain's CDR3 is CASSLWDNKIETQYF. The CDR3 DNA reads TGTGCCAGCAGCTTGTGGGACAATAAGATAGAGACCCAGTACTTC.

This clonotype came up a few times. The junction does not match germline at one end; this may be a read error. The V and J genes are TRBV7-2 and TRBJ2-7; D remains unclear. Germline loops: CDR1 SGHTA, CDR2 FQGNSA. The CDR3 has 15 amino acids. The CDR3 nucleotides are TGTGCCAGCAGCGTAGCAAAGGAGCTTACCTACGAGCAGTACTTC. It translates to CASSVAKELTYEQYF.

This clonotype was found a few times. This rearrangement joins TRBV12-3 or TRBV12-4 to TRBJ2-5; 8 bases are shared with TRBD2. The CDR3 length is 18 residues. J was trimmed by 3 bases and V by 3 bases; bases with no gene match: 15. This CDR3 is CASSFLPAGASREETQYF. The CDR3 coding sequence is TGTGCCAGCAGTTTTTTACCAGCGGGGGCCTCACGGGAAGAGACCCAGTACTTC.

The V call is TRBV20-1, the J call TRBJ2-3; TRBD2 is a possible D gene (6 bases). The CDR3 has 15 amino acids. Germline-derived CDR1 and CDR2 are DFQATT and SNEGSKA (reference sequence). Trimming shortened V by 6 bases and J by 4 bases, and 20 bases separated the two germline ends. The CDR3 spells CSATPSAGMADTQYF. As DNA, the CDR3 is TGCAGTGCAACCCCCTCGGCGGGGATGGCAGATACGCAGTATTTT.

With regard to this clonotype: One end of the junction fails to match germline, which may point to a read error. The V call is TRBV6-5, the J call TRBJ1-5; the D is unclear. Germline CDR1 is MNHEY and CDR2 is SVGAGI. The CDR3 has 15 residues. CDR3 sequence reads: CASSALSYSNQSQHF. The CDR3 DNA follows: TGTGCCAGCAGTGCACTGAGCTATAGCAATCAGTCCCAGCATTTT.

This clonotype occurred many times. The V and J genes are TRBV5-1 and TRBJ2-1; possibly TRBD1 for D (5 bases). There are 13 residues in the CDR3. Germline assignment: CDR1 SGHRS and CDR2 YFSETQ. V gave up 1 base and J gave up 7 bases, with 9 bases separating them. The CDR3 DNA sequence: TGCGCCAGCAGCTTGAAGGGGCTGAATGAGCAGTTCTTC. It encodes CASSLKGLNEQFF.

The rearrangement uses TRBV6-2 or TRBV6-3 and TRBJ2-1, with D unresolved. V lost 5 bases and J lost 2, with 4 bases in between. The CDR3 extends over 12 amino acids. CDR1 is MNHEY and CDR2 is SVGEGT in the germline V gene. CDR3 loop: CASSNTYNEQFF. The CDR3 nucleotides are TGTGCCAGCAGTAACACCTACAATGAGCAGTTCTTC.

This clonotype was counted at least ten times. V and J are TRBV6-5 and TRBJ2-7; D is ambiguous. This CDR3 has 14 residues. Germline CDR1 reads MNHEY; CDR2 reads SVGAGI. V dropped 5 bases and J dropped 6 bases, with 17 bases sitting between them. The CDR3 DNA reads TGTGCCAGCAGTCCCAACGAATCCCCGGGCGAGCAGTACTTC. The encoded protein is CASSPNESPGEQYF.

This clonotype turned up a few times. The chain couples TRBV7-2 to TRBJ1-2; TRBD1 aligns across 8 bases. Trimming removed 1 base from V and 0 bases from J; junction bases left unmatched: 4. This CDR3 contains 16 residues. The germline gives CDR1 SGHTA, CDR2 FQGNSA. The CDR3 DNA sequence: TGTGCCAGCAGCTTAGACCCGACAGGGGCTAACTATGGCTACACCTTC. Translating gives CASSLDPTGANYGYTF.

This clonotype was recorded at least ten times. The chain combines TRBV2 with TRBJ2-3; D may match TRBD1 or TRBD2 (6 bases each). CDR1 is SNHLY, CDR2 FYNNEI, per germline. V gave up 8 bases and J gave up 6 bases, with 12 bases separating them. CDR3 length: 12 residues. This chain's CDR3 is CASEGEVDTQYF. CDR3 nucleotides: TGTGCCAGCGAGGGGGAGGTGGATACGCAGTATTTT.

This clonotype was seen only a few times. The chain uses TRBV5-1 and TRBJ2-1; tentatively, D is TRBD2 (6 bases). The CDR3 has 15 amino acids. V was trimmed by 4 bases and J by 2 bases, leaving 13 bases between them. Germline assignment: CDR1 SGHRS and CDR2 YFSETQ. The CDR3 coding sequence is TGCGCCAGCAGCCTGGAGGGTGTGGCCTACAATGAGCAGTTCTTC. This translates into CASSLEGVAYNEQFF.

Of note for this clonotype: An end of the junction does not agree with germline; a read error may underlie this. The genes are TRBV12-3 or TRBV12-4 and TRBJ2-3; D might be TRBD1 or TRBD2, each matching 5 bases. The CDR3 contains 16 residues. Here the CDR3 reads CASSLNLAGRTDAEYF. The CDR3 DNA follows: TGTGCCAGCAGTTTAAATCTAGCAGGGAGAACAGATGCGGAGTATTTC.

A note on this clonotype: One end of the junction fails to match germline, which may point to a read error. The chain employs TRBV7-8 and TRBJ2-1; the match to TRBD2 covers 12 bases. The CDR3 loop spans 16 amino acids. Per the germline V gene, CDR1 is SGHVS and CDR2 is FQNEAQ. CDR3 DNA sequence: TGTGCCAACAGCCCGACTAGCGGGGGCTGGTACAATGAGCAGTTCTTC. The encoded protein is CANSPTSGGWYNEQFF.

This clonotype showed up just a few times. This chain links TRBV10-3 with TRBJ2-5, with 8 positions matching TRBD2. This CDR3 contains 14 residues. In germline, CDR1 is ENHRY, CDR2 SYGVKD. Trimming removed 3 bases from V and 13 bases from J; junction bases left unmatched: 13. Written as DNA, the CDR3 is TGTGCCATCAGTGACCCGGGACTAGATTTCTTCCCGTACTTC. Protein sequence: CAISDPGLDFFPYF.

To note about this clonotype: A much larger clone lies one base from this, so it may be a read error. This chain connects TRBV30 to TRBJ2-7, with D perhaps TRBD1 (6 bases). The V end lost 1 base, the J end lost 3 bases, and 13 bases lay between the germline ends. CDR3 length: 14 residues. Germline V CDR1 and CDR2: GTSNPN, SVGIG (reference sequence). CDR3 DNA: TGTGCCTGGAGTGAAGACGGCAGGGGCTACGAGCAGTACTTC. Amino acids: CAWSEDGRGYEQYF.

The chain carries TRBV20-1 and TRBJ1-6, with TRBD1 matching over 8 bases. Unmatched junction bases numbered 9, after V lost 0 bases and J lost 8 bases. Germline lookup yields CDR1 DFQATT and CDR2 SNEGSKA (reference sequence). The CDR3 has 16 residues. The CDR3 is CSARDWPGQDDSPLHF. Written as DNA, the CDR3 is TGCAGTGCTAGAGATTGGCCGGGACAGGATGATTCACCCCTCCACTTT.